These 18 T cell receptor beta chains originate from one sample sequenced in a study of blood T cell repertoires in COVID-19 (dated by TCRdb to 2020 to 2022). Receptor libraries were prepared by the immunoSEQ multiplex PCR assay. The clones in this table, taken by TCRdb from immuneACCESS, are in-frame only. Not every clone is retained; where verified, under half of the shortfall comes from an unresolved V gene, and the cause of the rest is unknown. This sample has 250,000 to 350,000 clones in its table, and about nine tenths of those were observed once. The ten largest clones add up to about 2.2% of the sample. Sequenced: peripheral blood. The receptors originated from a woman aged 45 to 65 who had recovered from COVID-19.

V usage is TRBV19 and J usage is TRBJ2-3; 13 bases fit TRBD2. V shed 5 bases, J shed 1 base, and the junction held 3 bases outside the gene matches. This CDR3 is 16 amino acids long. Germline V gives CDR1 LNHDA, CDR2 SQIVND (reference sequence). The CDR3 DNA follows: TGTGCCAGTAGTGCGGGGACTAGCGGGGGCACAGATACGCAGTATTTT. Amino acids: CASSAGTSGGTDTQYF.

The chain uses TRBV20-1 and TRBJ1-1; no firm D call. The CDR3 runs to 11 residues. The germline CDR1 and CDR2 sequences are DFQATT and SNEGSKA (reference sequence). V dropped 2 bases and J dropped 8 bases, with 9 bases sitting between them. CDR3: CSARLKTEAFF. CDR3 in DNA: TGCAGTGCTAGACTAAAAACCGAAGCTTTCTTT.

CDR3 nucleotides: TGTGCCAGCAGTTACTCGAAGTCAGGGTCCGAGCAGTACTTC. Its protein is CASSYSKSGSEQYF. This sequence joins TRBV6-6 and TRBJ2-7; possibly TRBD1 for D (5 bases). The germline V and J ends were trimmed by 0 bases and 6 bases, with 12 bases remaining between them. The CDR3 consists of 14 residues. Germline values: CDR1 MNHNY, CDR2 SVGAGI (reference sequence).

The chain links TRBV7-8 to TRBJ2-1; maybe TRBD2 (6 bases). The V and J ends lost 0 bases and 1 base respectively, with 13 bases between them. CDR3 length: 17 residues. The V gene's germline CDR1 is SGHVS and CDR2 FQNEAQ. Here the CDR3 reads CASSLAEGALSYNEQFF. The CDR3 DNA is TGTGCCAGCAGCTTAGCGGAGGGAGCTCTGTCCTACAATGAGCAGTTCTTC.

The chain carries TRBV30 and TRBJ1-2; the D is unclear. This CDR3 spans 14 amino acids. V lost 5 bases to trimming and J lost 2 bases, with 15 bases between them. Germline V lookup: CDR1 GTSNPN, CDR2 SVGIG (reference sequence). Written as DNA, the CDR3 is TGTGCCTGGGCCCTGGGGAGGGTCAACTATGGCTACACCTTC. It encodes CAWALGRVNYGYTF.

This clone was seen once. The rearrangement links TRBV19 to TRBJ2-5; 11 nucleotides line up with TRBD1. V dropped 1 base and J dropped 5; count of bases not matched to a gene: 6. CDR3 length: 16 amino acids. Per the germline V gene, CDR1 is LNHDA and CDR2 is SQIVND (reference sequence). The CDR3 here is CASSIGGTGGKETQYF. CDR3 DNA sequence: TGTGCCAGTAGTATAGGTGGGACAGGGGGTAAGGAGACCCAGTACTTC.

The chain uses TRBV6-2 or TRBV6-3 and TRBJ2-7; D gene unclear. Trimming pared 0 bases from V and 1 base from J, leaving 16 bases between. CDR1 is MNHEY, CDR2 SVGEGT, per germline. This CDR3 comprises 17 residues. The CDR3 spells CASSYSSVRYPSYEQYF. The CDR3 coding sequence is TGTGCCAGCAGTTACTCGAGTGTGCGGTACCCTTCCTACGAGCAGTACTTC.

The rearrangement links TRBV10-1 to TRBJ2-7; TRBD2 agrees at 13 bases. CDR1 and CDR2 (germline): WNHNN, SYGVQD (reference sequence). The V segment lost 4 bases and the J segment 0 bases; nucleotides outside the gene matches: 3. The CDR3 length is 16 residues. The CDR3 DNA reads TGCGCCAGCAGTGCGGGACTAGCGGGGCGCTCCTACGAGCAGTACTTC. This translates into CASSAGLAGRSYEQYF.

The V and J genes are TRBV9 and TRBJ2-7; 7 bases line up with TRBD1. This CDR3 is 15 amino acids long. CDR1 and CDR2 from the germline V gene are SGDLS and YYNGEE. J gave up 4 bases and V 0 bases, and 7 bases lay outside the gene matches. The CDR3 loop is CASSVAGTALYEQYF. The CDR3 DNA is TGTGCCAGCAGCGTAGCCGGGACAGCCTTATACGAGCAGTACTTC.

This chain uses TRBV29-1 with TRBJ2-5; D call uncertain. The CDR3 has 13 amino acids. V was shortened by 3 bases and J by 5 bases, with 13 bases between the two germline ends. From germline, CDR1 is SQVTM and CDR2 ANQGSEA. CDR3 in DNA: TGCAGCGTTGATGAGCATAGCCTCGAGACCCAGTACTTC. Translation: CSVDEHSLETQYF.

The chain uses TRBV5-8 and TRBJ1-1; perhaps TRBD1 as D (6 bases). There are 15 residues in the CDR3. V dropped 2 bases and J dropped 4 bases, with 15 bases sitting between them. Looked up from germline, CDR1 is SGHTS and CDR2 is YDEGEE. The CDR3 DNA sequence: TGTGCCAGCAGCTTAGTGGGGGGGCGCGGCACTGAAGCTTTCTTT. Its protein is CASSLVGGRGTEAFF.

The V call is TRBV6-4, the J call TRBJ1-1; D is undetermined. This CDR3 region has 13 residues. With 6 bases removed from V and 2 bases from J, the gap between germline ends came to 10 bases. The germline V gene has CDR1 MRHNA and CDR2 SNTAGT. The CDR3 loop is CASRAEGNTEAFF. The CDR3 DNA is TGTGCCAGCAGGGCGGAAGGAAACACTGAAGCTTTCTTT.

The chain combines TRBV19 with TRBJ1-2, with 9 bases fitting TRBD1. Unmatched junction bases numbered 5, after V lost 0 bases and J lost 3 bases. The V gene's germline CDR1 is LNHDA and CDR2 SQIVND (reference sequence). This CDR3 has 16 residues. The CDR3 region has the DNA TGTGCCAGTAGTATAGATCCCGGACAGGGGCACTATGGCTACACCTTC. Its protein is CASSIDPGQGHYGYTF.

The CDR3 DNA reads TGTGCCAGCAGCCTGCTGGGAGGAGCCACTGAAGCTTTCTTT. It specifies CASSLLGGATEAFF. V gene TRBV5-5 combines with J gene TRBJ1-1; no definite D call. V was cut by 4 bases and J by 4 bases, with 14 bases left in between. The CDR3 is made up of 14 amino acids. Looked up from germline, CDR1 is SGHKS and CDR2 is YYEKEE (reference sequence).

This sequence joins TRBV18 and TRBJ2-7, with 7 positions matching TRBD1. Losses at the gene ends were 3 bases for V and 1 base for J; bases not matched to a gene: 3. Germline CDR1 and CDR2: KGHSH and LQKENI. This CDR3 has 14 residues. DNA for the CDR3: TGTGCCAGCTCACCGGGGACAGAATCCTACGAGCAGTACTTC. Translation gives CASSPGTESYEQYF.

The chain couples TRBV18 to TRBJ1-2; no definite D call. Deletions cut 6 bases from V and 0 bases from J, with 17 bases between. The CDR3 is made up of 16 amino acids. The V gene's germline CDR1 is KGHSH and CDR2 LQKENI. The CDR3 reads CASSQLGKGTNYGYTF. The CDR3 bases are TGTGCCAGCTCCCAACTCGGGAAGGGAACTAACTATGGCTACACCTTC.

The gene calls are TRBV9 and TRBJ1-3, with D perhaps TRBD1 (5 bases). Trimming removed 0 bases from V and 2 bases from J, with 12 bases in between. Germline CDR1 and CDR2: SGDLS and YYNGEE. The CDR3 extends over 16 amino acids. For the CDR3, the DNA is TGTGCCAGCAGCGTAGCAATAGGGGTAACTGGAAACACCATATATTTT. It is translated as CASSVAIGVTGNTIYF.

The chain couples TRBV7-8 to TRBJ1-2; no reliable D call. Germline V gives CDR1 SGHVS, CDR2 FQNEAQ. This CDR3 has 13 residues. Trimming left V 5 bases short and J 3 bases short, with 10 bases between. The CDR3 nucleotides read TGTGCCAGCAGCCGAGACGGGGACTATGGCTACACCTTC. As protein: CASSRDGDYGYTF.